A selection of T cell receptor beta chains follows, all from one sample in a study of a mutant IDH1 vaccine in newly diagnosed glioma. Profiled with immunoSEQ multiplex PCR; TCRdb holds only in-frame clones, not every one. The sample lists approximately 50,000 clones; 60% to 85% were seen once. For these TCRs, the target antigens are not known. The sample in question was PBMCs, obtained from a glioma patient whose treatment included an IDH1 peptide vaccine. All receptors come from a man aged 35-49 years with glioma. Both conserved end residues are part of each CDR3. D genes are given only for firm matches. Size is omitted from some rows. Given values are once, few, many or a class for expanded clones.

NA TRBJ1-2 12 TRBV25-1 NA CASSSQGIGYTF TGTGCCAGCAGTTCACAGGGTATAGGCTACACCTTC
TRBD1 TRBJ1-3 19 TRBV9 NA CASSPSRTGGARVGNTIYF TGTGCCAGCAGCCCCTCCCGGACAGGGGGAGCGAGGGTGGGAAACACCATATATTTT
NA TRBJ2-5 14 TRBV7-2 NA CASSPDHGQETQYF TGTGCCAGCAGCCCCGACCACGGACAAGAGACCCAGTACTTC
TRBD2 TRBJ2-1 17 TRBV11-3 NA CASSLGGLAGAFNEQFF TGTGCCAGCAGCTTAGGGGGACTAGCGGGAGCGTTCAATGAGCAGTTCTTC
TRBD1 TRBJ2-7 15 TRBV5-4 NA CASSLAGTGNYEQYF TGTGCCAGCAGCTTGGCCGGGACAGGGAACTACGAGCAGTACTTC
TRBD2 TRBJ2-5 15 TRBV7-2 NA CASSLERELGETQYF TGTGCCAGCAGCTTAGAGCGGGAGCTGGGAGAGACCCAGTACTTC
TRBD1 TRBJ2-2 15 TRBV7-2 once CASTQGTGLTGELFF TGTGCCAGCACCCAGGGGACAGGGTTAACCGGGGAGCTGTTTTTT
NA TRBJ2-2 16 TRBV5-5 NA CASSFGRGRRTGELFF TGTGCCAGCAGCTTTGGGAGGGGGCGCAGAACCGGGGAGCTGTTTTTT
TRBD1 TRBJ1-5 17 TRBV19 NA CASRLDRDRYSNQPQHF TGTGCCAGCCGTCTCGACCGGGACAGGTATAGCAATCAGCCCCAGCATTTT
NA TRBJ1-1 15 TRBV7-2 NA CASSLAVSRSTEAFF TGTGCCAGCAGCTTGGCAGTTTCTAGGAGCACTGAAGCTTTCTTT
NA TRBJ1-2 14 TRBV7-2 NA CASSPPRIRYGYTF TGTGCCAGCAGCCCGCCACGGATTCGCTATGGCTACACCTTC
NA TRBJ2-5 14 TRBV7-9 NA CASSFGQGRETQYF TGTGCCAGCAGCTTCGGGCAGGGAAGGGAGACCCAGTACTTC
NA TRBJ2-7 15 TRBV5-1 medium-sized CASSPQGARFGEQYF TGCGCCAGCAGCCCCCAAGGGGCCCGTTTTGGCGAGCAGTACTTC
NA TRBJ1-3 14 TRBV6-5 once CASSFGQTGNTIYF TGTGCCAGCAGTTTCGGACAGACTGGAAACACCATATATTTT
NA TRBJ1-3 16 TRBV11-3 NA CASSLGVPRSGNTIYF TGTGCCAGCAGCTTAGGGGTCCCTCGCTCTGGAAACACCATATATTTT
TRBD1 TRBJ2-3 15 TRBV10-3 NA CAIRPNEQGYGTQYF TGTGCCATCAGACCAAACGAACAGGGGTATGGCACGCAGTATTTT
NA TRBJ2-7 14 TRBV6-1 NA CASLLRRPTYEQYF TGTGCCAGCCTTCTAAGGCGGCCGACCTACGAGCAGTACTTC
TRBD1 TRBJ1-5 14 TRBV19 NA CASSVQGNNQPQHF TGTGCCAGTAGTGTACAGGGGAACAATCAGCCCCAGCATTTT
TRBD1 TRBJ2-4 15 TRBV19 NA CASSNRTGAKNIQYF TGTGCCAGTAGTAATAGGACAGGGGCCAAAAACATTCAGTACTTC
NA TRBJ1-5 13 TRBV7-2 NA CASSLEGVQPQHF TGTGCCAGCAGCTTAGAAGGCGTTCAGCCCCAGCATTTT
NA TRBJ1-1 12 TRBV2 NA CASRDRGTEAFF TGTGCCAGCAGGGACCGGGGCACTGAAGCTTTCTTT
TRBD1 TRBJ1-2 15 TRBV25-1 NA CASSEHWGQGHGYTF TGTGCCAGCAGTGAACATTGGGGACAGGGGCACGGCTACACCTTC
NA TRBJ2-7 14 TRBV5-5 NA CASSLRGIDYEQYF TGTGCCAGCAGCTTGAGAGGCATTGACTACGAGCAGTACTTC
TRBD1 TRBJ2-1 14 TRBV6-5 NA CATAPGQYYNEQFF TGTGCCACCGCCCCGGGACAGTACTACAATGAGCAGTTCTTC
NA TRBJ1-2 16 TRBV4-1 once CASSHFYGTLNYGYTF TGCGCCAGCAGCCACTTTTACGGGACATTGAACTATGGCTACACCTTC
NA TRBJ2-7 11 TRBV20-1 NA CSAKDTYEQYF TGCAGTGCCAAAGACACCTACGAGCAGTACTTC
TRBD1 TRBJ1-3 16 TRBV18 few CASSPQGQGSGNTIYF TGTGCCAGCTCACCACAGGGACAGGGATCTGGAAACACCATATATTTT
NA TRBJ2-5 16 TRBV5-4 NA CASSFPGTQMQETQYF TGTGCCAGCAGCTTCCCCGGGACACAGATGCAAGAGACCCAGTACTTC
TRBD1 TRBJ1-1 15 TRBV7-9 NA CASSWGTGEGTEAFF TGTGCCAGCAGTTGGGGAACAGGGGAAGGAACTGAAGCTTTCTTT
TRBD1 TRBJ2-5 15 TRBV7-8 NA CASSPDRGPEETQYF TGTGCCAGCAGCCCCGACAGGGGTCCCGAGGAGACCCAGTACTTC
NA TRBJ1-2 13 TRBV19 NA CATKQGPNYGYTF TGTGCCACAAAACAGGGTCCCAACTATGGCTACACCTTC
NA TRBJ2-1 12 TRBV7-2 NA CASSFSFNEQFF TGTGCCAGCAGCTTTAGCTTCAATGAGCAGTTCTTC
TRBD1 TRBJ2-5 15 TRBV11-2 NA CASSLGNRGSETQYF TGTGCCAGCAGCTTGGGGAACAGGGGTTCAGAGACCCAGTACTTC
NA TRBJ2-5 15 TRBV9 NA CASSVAPDIGETQYF TGTGCCAGCAGCGTGGCCCCGGATATCGGAGAGACCCAGTACTTC
TRBD1 TRBJ1-2 15 TRBV6-5 NA CASSAHRDRGNGYTF TGTGCCAGCAGTGCCCATCGAGACAGGGGAAATGGCTACACCTTC
TRBD1 TRBJ1-1 15 TRBV6-5 NA CASSYSRGHGTEAFF TGTGCCAGCAGTTACTCCAGGGGGCACGGAACTGAAGCTTTCTTT
NA TRBJ1-2 15 TRBV15 once CATSSEGRWPYGYTF TGTGCCACCAGCAGTGAAGGACGGTGGCCTTATGGCTACACCTTC
TRBD1 TRBJ2-2 15 TRBV9 NA CASSGGDRRTGELFF TGTGCCAGCAGCGGAGGGGACAGAAGAACCGGGGAGCTGTTTTTT
NA TRBJ1-1 14 TRBV18 large CASSPGGAITEAFF TGTGCCAGCTCACCGGGTGGGGCGATCACTGAAGCTTTCTTT
NA TRBJ1-1 15 TRBV5-1 NA CASSLRAGGDTEAFF TGCGCCAGCAGCTTAAGGGCCGGCGGAGACACTGAAGCTTTCTTT
NA TRBJ2-3 12 TRBV6-6 NA CASSLGTDTQYF TGTGCCAGCAGTCTGGGCACAGATACGCAGTATTTT
TRBD2 TRBJ2-1 16 TRBV14 NA CASSPVRGGPSGEQFF TGTGCCAGCAGCCCCGTAAGGGGAGGGCCCTCTGGGGAGCAGTTCTTC
TRBD1 TRBJ2-5 14 TRBV6-6 NA CASSWTGVQETQYF TGTGCCAGCAGTTGGACAGGGGTCCAAGAGACCCAGTACTTC
NA TRBJ1-5 15 TRBV2 NA CASSFGGGESQPQHF TGTGCCAGCAGCTTTGGCGGGGGCGAGTCTCAGCCCCAGCATTTT
NA TRBJ2-1 14 TRBV15 NA CATSRDYTGNEQFF TGTGCCACCAGCAGAGATTATACAGGAAATGAGCAGTTCTTC
NA TRBJ1-3 15 TRBV9 NA CASSEDSRSGNTIYF TGTGCCAGCAGCGAGGACAGCCGCTCTGGAAACACCATATATTTT
NA TRBJ1-2 13 TRBV14 few CASSQGGDYGYTF TGTGCCAGCAGCCAAGGGGGGGACTATGGCTACACCTTC
TRBD1 TRBJ2-1 15 TRBV14 NA CASSRDRGSVGEQFF TGTGCCAGCAGTCGGGACAGGGGGTCGGTAGGAGAGCAGTTCTTC
NA TRBJ1-4 17 TRBV12-1 NA CASSFLNRGTASEKLFF TGTGCCAGCAGCTTCCTCAACCGGGGTACCGCTAGTGAAAAACTGTTTTTT
TRBD2 TRBJ2-1 18 TRBV9 NA CASSSPAGTSGISGEQFF TGTGCCAGCAGCTCCCCAGCCGGGACTAGCGGGATTTCGGGTGAGCAGTTCTTC
NA TRBJ2-2 12 TRBV5-6 NA CASSPITGELFF TGTGCCAGCAGTCCCATCACCGGGGAGCTGTTTTTT
TRBD2 TRBJ2-1 15 TRBV9 NA CASSVVLAGVYEQFF TGTGCCAGCAGCGTAGTACTAGCGGGAGTCTATGAGCAGTTCTTC
TRBD1 TRBJ2-6 17 TRBV11-2 NA CASSPGTGNTGANVLTF TGTGCCAGCAGCCCCGGGACAGGGAATACTGGGGCCAACGTCCTGACTTTC
NA TRBJ2-2 14 TRBV19 NA CASSITGKTGELFF TGTGCCAGTAGTATAACGGGGAAGACCGGGGAGCTGTTTTTT
NA TRBJ1-2 15 TRBV4-1 NA CASSPGQGREYGYTF TGCGCCAGCAGCCCCGGCCAGGGGCGGGAATATGGCTACACCTTC
NA TRBJ2-7 12 TRBV10-1 many CASGDTSYEQYF TGCGCCAGCGGGGACACCTCCTACGAGCAGTACTTC
NA TRBJ1-1 13 TRBV6-4 few CASSLGLNTEAFF TGTGCCAGCAGCCTCGGACTGAACACTGAAGCTTTCTTT
TRBD2 TRBJ2-3 15 TRBV6-5 NA CASSRLAGVADTQYF TGTGCCAGCAGTCGACTAGCGGGAGTAGCAGATACGCAGTATTTT
TRBD2 TRBJ2-1 15 TRBV6-5 NA CASSYGASGYNEQFF TGTGCCAGCAGTTACGGGGCTAGCGGTTACAATGAGCAGTTCTTC